This T cell receptor (beta chain) is from a study of blood T cells in healthy people across ages. As to this clonotype: What it binds is not known.

The CDR3 totals 15 residues. CDR1 and CDR2 (germline): SGHRS, YFSETQ. The V end lost 0 bases, the J end lost 5 bases, and 14 bases lay between the germline ends. Whole-study results and caveats: CMV infection status of these donors was not known. Relative to aged donors, long-lived donors carried more naive CD4+ cells and displayed higher diversity.

Then a second PCR, running about 6 to 11 cycles, was carried out with a sample-barcoded 5' primer and a J-beta primer mix. Each CDR3 protein gets one entry after TCRdb re-called the 5' RACE reads with MiXCR. Of fewer than 1 million distinct CDR3 sequences in the sample, around two fifths were seen once. The origin of this receptor is a man in his 60s in good health. Specimen: blood. The chain carries TRBV5-1 and TRBJ2-5; maybe TRBD2 (5 bases). The CDR3 region has the DNA TGCGCCAGCAGCTTGGGTGAGGGAGTTTATGAGACCCAGTACTTC. Its translation is CASSLGEGVYETQYF. Combining the CDR3 with reference TRBV5-1 and TRBJ2-5 gives the whole variable domain KAGVTQTPRYLIKTRGQQVTLSCSPISGHRSVSWYQQTPGQGLQFLFEYFSETQRNKGNFPGRFSGRQFSNSRSEMNVSTLELGDSALYLCASSLGEGVYETQYFGPGTRLLVL.